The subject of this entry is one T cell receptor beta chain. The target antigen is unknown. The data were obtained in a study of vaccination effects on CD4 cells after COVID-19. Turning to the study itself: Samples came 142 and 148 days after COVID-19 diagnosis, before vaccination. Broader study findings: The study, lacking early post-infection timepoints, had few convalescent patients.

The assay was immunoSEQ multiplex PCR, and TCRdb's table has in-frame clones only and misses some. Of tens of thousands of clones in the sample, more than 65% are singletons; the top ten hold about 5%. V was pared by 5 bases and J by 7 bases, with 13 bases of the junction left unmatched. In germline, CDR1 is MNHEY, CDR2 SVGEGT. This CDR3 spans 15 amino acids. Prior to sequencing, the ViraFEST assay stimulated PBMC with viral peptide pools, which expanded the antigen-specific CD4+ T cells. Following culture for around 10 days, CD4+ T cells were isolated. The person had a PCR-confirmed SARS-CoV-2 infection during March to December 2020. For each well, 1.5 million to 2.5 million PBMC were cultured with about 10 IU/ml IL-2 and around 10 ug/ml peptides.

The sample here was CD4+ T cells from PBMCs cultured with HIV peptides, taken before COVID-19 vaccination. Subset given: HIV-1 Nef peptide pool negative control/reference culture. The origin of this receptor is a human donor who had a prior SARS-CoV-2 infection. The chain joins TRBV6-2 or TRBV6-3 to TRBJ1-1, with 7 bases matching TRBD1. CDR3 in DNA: TGTGCCAGCAGTCGCACTCCCACAGGGGACTTTGAAGCTTTCTTT. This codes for CASSRTPTGDFEAFF.